This T cell receptor (beta chain) emerged from a study of regulatory T cells in long-lasting Graves disease. About the study: For a period under 3 months, newly diagnosed Graves' patients had taken antithyroid drugs.

Construction of the TCR beta libraries employed iRepertoire HTBI primers in conjunction with Arm-PCR of CDR3 regions. TCRdb redid the calling of the multiplex PCR reads with MiXCR, one entry per CDR3 protein. The data hold hundreds of thousands of distinct CDR3 sequences, with about 16% observed a single time. This clonotype was counted many times. Its antigen is unidentified. This CDR3 is built from 14 residues. CDR1 SGDLS and CDR2 YYNGEE come from the germline V gene. V lost 0 bases, J lost 5 bases, and 11 bases lay in between. The study, taken as a whole, reports: Having few samples may have compromised the accuracy. Sharing of public clonotypes was greater in persistent patients (under 3,000) than in new patients (fewer than 1,000).

Specified time point: newly diagnosed GD, antithyroid drugs for less than 3 months. From RNA extracted from PBMCs, the TCR library was made. These same records also appear under a second study, on T cells in Graves' hyperthyroidism and ophthalmopathy.

V usage is TRBV9 and J usage is TRBJ2-5; D is uncertain. The sequence came from a woman aged 35-65 years with Graves disease. The sequences come from peripheral blood mononuclear cells (PBMCs), collected at new diagnosis, from a patient treated with antithyroid drugs. Written as DNA, the CDR3 is TGTGCCAGCAGCGTAGGGGGTCTAGAGGAGACCCAGTACTTC. Protein: CASSVGGLEETQYF.